The clone carrying this T cell receptor beta chain was recorded at least ten times. CDR1 is SGDLS, CDR2 YYNGEE, per germline. The CDR3 has 17 amino acids. After removal of 0 bases from V and 3 bases from J, the junction contained 8 bases not matched to a gene. This sample is drawn from a study of T cells in Graves' hyperthyroidism and ophthalmopathy. Template material for amplifying TCR beta CDR3 regions consisted of RNA transcripts. Using the HTBI primer set, a first-round RT-PCR was run on the TCR CDR3. TCRdb processed the multiplex PCR reads anew with MiXCR; each CDR3 protein has one entry. Among roughly 500,000 distinct CDR3 sequences listed, approximately 15% were seen once.

The sequenced material came from blood. The receptor was derived from a woman younger than 45 with Graves' hyperthyroidism that later progressed to Graves' ophthalmopathy. The V call is TRBV9, the J call TRBJ2-2, with TRBD1 matching over 7 bases. CDR3 in amino acids: CASSVERTGRDTGELFF. The CDR3 nucleotides are TGTGCCAGCAGCGTAGAGAGGACAGGTAGAGACACCGGGGAGCTGTTTTTT. The entire variable domain, with the rest obtained from reference TRBV9 and TRBJ2-2, is as follows: DSGVTQTPKHLITATGQRVTLRCSPRSGDLSVYWYQQSLDQGLQFLIQYYNGEERAKGNILERFSAQQFPDLHSELNLSSLELGDSALYFCASSVERTGRDTGELFFGEGSRLTVL.